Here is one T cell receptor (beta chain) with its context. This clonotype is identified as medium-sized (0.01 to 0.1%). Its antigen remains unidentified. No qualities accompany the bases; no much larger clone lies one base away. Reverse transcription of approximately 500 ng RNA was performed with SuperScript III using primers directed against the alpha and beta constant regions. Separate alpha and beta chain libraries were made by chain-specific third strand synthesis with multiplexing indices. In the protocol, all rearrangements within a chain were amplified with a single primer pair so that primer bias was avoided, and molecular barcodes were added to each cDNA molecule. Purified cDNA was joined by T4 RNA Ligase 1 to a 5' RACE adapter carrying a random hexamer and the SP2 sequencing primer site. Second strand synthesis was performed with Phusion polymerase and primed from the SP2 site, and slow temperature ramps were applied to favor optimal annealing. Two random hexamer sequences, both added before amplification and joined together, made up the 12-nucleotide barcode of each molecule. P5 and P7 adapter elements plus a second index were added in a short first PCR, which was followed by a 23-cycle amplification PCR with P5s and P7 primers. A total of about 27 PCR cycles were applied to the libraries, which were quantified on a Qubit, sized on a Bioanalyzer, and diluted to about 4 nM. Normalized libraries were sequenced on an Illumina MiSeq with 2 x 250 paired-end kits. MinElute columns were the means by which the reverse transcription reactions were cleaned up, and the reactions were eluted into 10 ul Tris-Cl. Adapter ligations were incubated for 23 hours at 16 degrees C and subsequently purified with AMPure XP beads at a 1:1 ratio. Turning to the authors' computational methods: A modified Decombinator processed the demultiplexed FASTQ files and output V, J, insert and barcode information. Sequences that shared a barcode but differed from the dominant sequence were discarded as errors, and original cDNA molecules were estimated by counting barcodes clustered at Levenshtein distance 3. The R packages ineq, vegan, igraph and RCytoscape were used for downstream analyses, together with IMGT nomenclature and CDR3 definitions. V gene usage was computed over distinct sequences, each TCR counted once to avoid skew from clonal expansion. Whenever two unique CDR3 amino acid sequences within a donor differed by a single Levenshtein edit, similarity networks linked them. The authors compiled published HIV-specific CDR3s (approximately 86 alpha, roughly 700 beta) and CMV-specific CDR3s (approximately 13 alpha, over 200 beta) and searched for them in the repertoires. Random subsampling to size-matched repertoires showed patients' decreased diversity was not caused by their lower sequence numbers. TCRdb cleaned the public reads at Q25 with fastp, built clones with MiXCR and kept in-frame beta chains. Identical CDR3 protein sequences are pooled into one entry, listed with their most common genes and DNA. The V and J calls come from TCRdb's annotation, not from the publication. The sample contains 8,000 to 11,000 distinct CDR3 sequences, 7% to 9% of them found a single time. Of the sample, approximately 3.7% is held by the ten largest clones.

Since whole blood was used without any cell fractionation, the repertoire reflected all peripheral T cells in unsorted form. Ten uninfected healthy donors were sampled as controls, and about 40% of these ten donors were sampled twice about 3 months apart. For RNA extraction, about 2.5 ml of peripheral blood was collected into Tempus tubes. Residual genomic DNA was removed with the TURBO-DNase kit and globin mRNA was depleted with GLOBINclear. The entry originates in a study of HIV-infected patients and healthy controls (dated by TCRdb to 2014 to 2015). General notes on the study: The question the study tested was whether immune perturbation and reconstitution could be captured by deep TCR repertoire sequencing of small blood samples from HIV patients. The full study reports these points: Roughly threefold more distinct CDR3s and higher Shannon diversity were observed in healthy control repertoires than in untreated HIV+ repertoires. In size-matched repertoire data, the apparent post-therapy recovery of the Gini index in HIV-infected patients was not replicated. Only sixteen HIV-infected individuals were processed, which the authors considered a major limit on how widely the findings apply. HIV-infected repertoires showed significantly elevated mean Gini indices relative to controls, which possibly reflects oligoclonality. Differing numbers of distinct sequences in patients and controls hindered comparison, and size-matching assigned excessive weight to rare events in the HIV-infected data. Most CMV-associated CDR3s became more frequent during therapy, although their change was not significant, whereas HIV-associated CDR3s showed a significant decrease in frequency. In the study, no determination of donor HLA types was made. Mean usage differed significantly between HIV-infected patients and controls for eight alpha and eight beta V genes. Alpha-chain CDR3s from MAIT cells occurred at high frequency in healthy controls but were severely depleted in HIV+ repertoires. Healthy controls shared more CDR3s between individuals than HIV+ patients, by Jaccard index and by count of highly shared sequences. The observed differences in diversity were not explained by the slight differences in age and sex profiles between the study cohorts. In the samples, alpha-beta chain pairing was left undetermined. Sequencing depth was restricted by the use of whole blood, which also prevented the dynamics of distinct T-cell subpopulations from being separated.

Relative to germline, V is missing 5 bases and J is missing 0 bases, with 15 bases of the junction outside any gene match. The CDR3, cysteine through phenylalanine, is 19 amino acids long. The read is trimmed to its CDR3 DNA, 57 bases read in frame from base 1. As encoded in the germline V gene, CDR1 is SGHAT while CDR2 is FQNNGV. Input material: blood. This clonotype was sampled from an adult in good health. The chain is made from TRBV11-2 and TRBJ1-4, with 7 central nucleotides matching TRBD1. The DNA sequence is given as TGTGCCAGCAGCCCTAATCCGGGACAGTTACCCGCAACTAATGAAAAACTGTTTTTT. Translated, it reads CASSPNPGQLPATNEKLFF.